Presented here are 12 T cell receptor beta chains from one specimen sequenced in a study of early T cells in non-severe SARS-CoV-2 infection. TCRdb ran MiXCR on the 5' RACE reads and lists one entry per CDR3 protein. In the table there are 60,000 or so distinct CDR3 sequences, around 12% of which are singletons. The sequenced sample consisted of whole blood. The receptor source for this set is an adult who was a healthcare worker with PCR-confirmed SARS-CoV-2 infection or an uninfected control (not recorded which).

This clonotype was seen repeatedly, ten times or more. The chain couples TRBV2 to TRBJ2-5; 8 nucleotides match TRBD2. The CDR3 totals 14 residues. V trimming: 3 bases; J trimming: 3 bases; junction bases outside the gene matches: 3. Germline lookup yields CDR1 SNHLY and CDR2 FYNNEI. This CDR3 reads CASSDKAGEETQYF. The DNA for the CDR3 is TGTGCCAGCAGTGATAAAGCGGGGGAAGAGACCCAGTACTTC.

This clonotype has a handful of counts. The chain recombines TRBV11-2 with TRBJ1-1; D is unresolved. CDR3 length: 16 residues. V dropped 6 bases and J dropped 1 base, with 18 bases sitting between them. CDR1 is SGHAT, CDR2 FQNNGV, per germline. CDR3 protein: CASRWSKGGTNTEAFF. The DNA of the CDR3 is TGTGCCAGCAGATGGTCGAAGGGAGGAACGAACACTGAAGCTTTCTTT.

In its sample, this clonotype was seen a few times. The V gene is TRBV6-2 or TRBV6-3, the J gene TRBJ1-2; D perhaps matches TRBD1 (5 bases). Germline V gene sequence: CDR1 MNHEY, CDR2 SVGEGT. The ends were cut back, 9 bases at V and 0 bases at J, with 14 bases in the middle. The CDR3 is 14 amino acids. DNA for the CDR3: TGTGCCAGTACGGGACTGCGAACTAACTATGGCTACACCTTC. Translation gives CASTGLRTNYGYTF.

V and J are TRBV29-1 and TRBJ1-1; D remains unclear. V dropped 4 bases and J dropped 5 bases, with 14 bases sitting between them. Looked up from germline, CDR1 is SQVTM and CDR2 is ANQGSEA. The length of the CDR3 is 13 residues. The CDR3 nucleotides read TGCAGCGTTGGGGGATTATTAGGGACTGAAGCTTTCTTT. Protein: CSVGGLLGTEAFF.

V gene TRBV27 combines with J gene TRBJ1-5, with D unclear. V was trimmed by 5 bases and J by 4 bases, leaving 9 bases between them. The CDR3 runs to 13 residues. Germline CDR1 reads MNHEY; CDR2 reads SMNVEV (reference sequence). The CDR3 nucleotides read TGTGCCAGCAGTAGAAGGGCGAATCAGCCCCAGCATTTT. This codes for CASSRRANQPQHF.

This clonotype was detected ten times or more. The chain is built from TRBV7-9 and TRBJ2-1, with D uncertain. The CDR3 sequence is 17 residues long. Trimming pared 5 bases from V and 0 bases from J, leaving 17 bases between. Germline values: CDR1 SEHNR, CDR2 FQNEAQ (reference sequence). The CDR3, as DNA: TGTGCCAGCAGCCCAGTGGGTCGGCAGAGCTCCTACAATGAGCAGTTCTTC. Residues: CASSPVGRQSSYNEQFF. Full variable domain (outside the CDR3, taken from reference TRBV7-9 and TRBJ2-1): DTGVSQNPRHKITKRGQNVTFRCDPISEHNRLYWYRQTLGQGPEFLTYFQNEAQLEKSRLLSDRFSAERPKGSFSTLEIQRTEQGDSAMYLCASSPVGRQSSYNEQFFGPGTRLTVL.

J is TRBJ1-2 and V is TRBV28, with 7 bases lining up with TRBD1. Per germline, CDR1 MDHEN and CDR2 SYDVKM. J lost 4 bases, V lost 5 bases, and 13 bases had no gene match. The CDR3 length is 16 residues. The CDR3 nucleotides are TGTGCCAGCAGTACACAAGGGGAGACAGGGCCCTATGGCTACACCTTC. Amino acid sequence: CASSTQGETGPYGYTF.

This clonotype was recorded many times. The rearrangement links TRBV28 to TRBJ1-6; D is unresolved. The CDR3 runs 11 residues. CDR1 and CDR2 from the germline V gene are MDHEN and SYDVKM. The V gene lost 8 bases and the J gene lost 5 bases, with 4 bases spanning the gap. The CDR3: CASSNNSPLHF. As DNA, the CDR3 is TGTGCCAGCTCTAATAATTCACCCCTCCACTTT.

This clonotype was picked up a small number of times. This chain uses TRBV19 with TRBJ2-5; D ambiguous. V was clipped by 5 bases and J by 4 bases, with 8 bases between them. Germline V CDR1 and CDR2: LNHDA, SQIVND (reference sequence). The CDR3 has 12 amino acids. This CDR3 is CASSVSSETQYF. The CDR3 nucleotides read TGTGCCAGTAGTGTCTCCTCAGAGACCCAGTACTTC. Together with reference TRBV19 and TRBJ2-5, the CDR3 gives the full variable domain: DGGITQSPKYLFRKEGQNVTLSCEQNLNHDAMYWYRQDPGQGLRLIYYSQIVNDFQKGDIAEGYSVSREKKESFPLTVTSAQKNPTAFYLCASSVSSETQYFGPGTRLLVL.

Concerning this clonotype: Being one base from a much bigger clone, this may be a read error. V gene TRBV6-2 or TRBV6-3 combines with J gene TRBJ1-1, with 8 bases aligning to TRBD1. The CDR3 covers 12 residues. Looked up from germline, CDR1 is MNHEY and CDR2 is SVGEGT. The CDR3 here is CASRLTGAEALF. In DNA form, the CDR3 reads TGTGCCAGCAGACTGACAGGGGCTGAAGCTCTCTTT.

Worth noting for this clonotype: Being one base from a much bigger clone, this may be a read error. The gene calls are TRBV7-8 and TRBJ2-2; the match to TRBD1 covers 10 bases. The germline gives CDR1 SGHVS, CDR2 FQNEAQ. The CDR3 loop spans 17 amino acids. As DNA, the CDR3 is TGTGTCAGCAGCTTAGGGACAGGGGCCCTGAACACCGGGGAGCTGTTTTTT. This translates into CVSSLGTGALNTGELFF.

This clonotype was seen more than once but under ten times. The chain links TRBV7-6 to TRBJ2-1; 9 bases align to TRBD2. CDR3 length equals 16 residues. J was trimmed by 6 bases and V by 1 base; bases with no gene match: 7. Germline V gene sequence: CDR1 SGHVS, CDR2 FNYEAQ. The CDR3 bases are TGTGCCAGCAGCTTAGAGGAGCGGGGGGCCCCCAATGAGCAGTTCTTC. As protein: CASSLEERGAPNEQFF.